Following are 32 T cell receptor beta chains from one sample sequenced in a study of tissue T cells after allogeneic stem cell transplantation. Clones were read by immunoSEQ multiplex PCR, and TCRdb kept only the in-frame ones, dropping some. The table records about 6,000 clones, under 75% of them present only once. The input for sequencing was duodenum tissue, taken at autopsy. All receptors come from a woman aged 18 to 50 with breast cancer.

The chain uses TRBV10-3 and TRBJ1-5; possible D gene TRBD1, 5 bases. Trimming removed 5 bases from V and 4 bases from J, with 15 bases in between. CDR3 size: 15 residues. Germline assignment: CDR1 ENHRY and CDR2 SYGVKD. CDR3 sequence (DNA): TGTGCCATCAGTCAGGGACTCGAAGGGAATCAGCCCCAGCATTTT. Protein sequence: CAISQGLEGNQPQHF.

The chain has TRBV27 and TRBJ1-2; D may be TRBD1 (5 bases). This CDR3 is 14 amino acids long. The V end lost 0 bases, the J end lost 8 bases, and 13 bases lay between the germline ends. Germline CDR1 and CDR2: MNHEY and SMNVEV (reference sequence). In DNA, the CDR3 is TGTGCCAGCAGTTTATCTCGCAGGGTGGGAGGCTACACCTTC. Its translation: CASSLSRRVGGYTF.

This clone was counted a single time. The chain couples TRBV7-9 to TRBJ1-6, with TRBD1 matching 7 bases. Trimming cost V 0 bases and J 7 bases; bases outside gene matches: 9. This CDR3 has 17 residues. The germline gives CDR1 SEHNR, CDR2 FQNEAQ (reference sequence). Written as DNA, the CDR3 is TGTGCCAGCAGCTTAGCAGGTTGGGTCAGGGGGAATTCACCCCTCCACTTT. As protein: CASSLAGWVRGNSPLHF.

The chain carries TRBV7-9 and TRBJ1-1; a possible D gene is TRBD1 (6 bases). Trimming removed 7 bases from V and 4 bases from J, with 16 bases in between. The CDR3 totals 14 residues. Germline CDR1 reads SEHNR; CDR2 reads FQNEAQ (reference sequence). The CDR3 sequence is CASTERGGRTEAFF. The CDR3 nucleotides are TGTGCCAGCACCGAACGGGGGGGCCGCACTGAAGCTTTCTTT.

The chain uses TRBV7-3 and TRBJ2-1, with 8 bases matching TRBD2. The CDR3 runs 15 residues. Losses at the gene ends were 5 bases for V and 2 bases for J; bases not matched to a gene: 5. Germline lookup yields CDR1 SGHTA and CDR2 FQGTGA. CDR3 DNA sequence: TGTGCCAGCAGCCCTATAGCGGGAACCTACAATGAGCAGTTCTTC. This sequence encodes CASSPIAGTYNEQFF.

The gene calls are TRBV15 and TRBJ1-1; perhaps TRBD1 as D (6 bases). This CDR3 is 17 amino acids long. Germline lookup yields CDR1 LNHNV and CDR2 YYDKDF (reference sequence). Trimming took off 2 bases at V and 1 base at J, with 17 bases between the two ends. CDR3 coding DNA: TGTGCCACCAGCAGACGAACAGGGTGGGGGTGGAACACTGAAGCTTTCTTT. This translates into CATSRRTGWGWNTEAFF.

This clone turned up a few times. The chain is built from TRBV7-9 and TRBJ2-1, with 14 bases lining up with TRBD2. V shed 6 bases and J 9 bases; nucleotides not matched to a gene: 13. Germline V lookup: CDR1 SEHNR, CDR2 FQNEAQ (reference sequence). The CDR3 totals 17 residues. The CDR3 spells CASSFPSGLAGEIEQFF. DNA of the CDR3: TGTGCCAGCAGTTTTCCATCGGGACTAGCGGGAGAGATTGAGCAGTTCTTC.

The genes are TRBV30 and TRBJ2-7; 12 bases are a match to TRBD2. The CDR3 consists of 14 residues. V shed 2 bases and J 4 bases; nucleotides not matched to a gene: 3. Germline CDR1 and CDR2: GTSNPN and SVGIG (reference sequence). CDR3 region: CAWSKGTSGYEQYF. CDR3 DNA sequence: TGTGCCTGGAGTAAAGGGACTAGCGGGTACGAGCAGTACTTC.

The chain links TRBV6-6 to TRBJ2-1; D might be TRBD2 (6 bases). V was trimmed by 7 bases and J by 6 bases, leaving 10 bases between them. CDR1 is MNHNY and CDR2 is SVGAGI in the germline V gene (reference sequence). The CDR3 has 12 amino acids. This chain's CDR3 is CASKLGGNEQFF. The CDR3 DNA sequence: TGTGCCAGCAAGCTGGGGGGCAATGAGCAGTTCTTC.

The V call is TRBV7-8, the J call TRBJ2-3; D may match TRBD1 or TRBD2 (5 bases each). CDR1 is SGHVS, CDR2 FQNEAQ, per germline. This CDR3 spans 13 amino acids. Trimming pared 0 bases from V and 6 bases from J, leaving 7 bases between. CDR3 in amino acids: CASSLAGPDTQYF. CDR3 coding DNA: TGTGCCAGCAGCTTAGCGGGACCGGATACGCAGTATTTT.

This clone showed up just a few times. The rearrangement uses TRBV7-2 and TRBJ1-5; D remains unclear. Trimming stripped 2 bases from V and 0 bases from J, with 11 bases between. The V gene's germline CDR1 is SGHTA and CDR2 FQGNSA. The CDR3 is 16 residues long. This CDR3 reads CASSLNGPRSNQPQHF. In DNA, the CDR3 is TGTGCCAGCAGCTTAAACGGACCACGTAGCAATCAGCCCCAGCATTTT.

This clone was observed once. DNA of the CDR3: TGTGCCAGCAGTTACGTGTCGGGACAGTACGAGCAGTACTTC. Protein sequence: CASSYVSGQYEQYF. The J gene is TRBJ2-7, the V gene TRBV6-2 or TRBV6-3, with 7 bases that match TRBD1. The CDR3 covers 14 residues. Trimming cost V 2 bases and J 4 bases; bases outside gene matches: 5. Per germline, CDR1 MNHEY and CDR2 SVGEGT.

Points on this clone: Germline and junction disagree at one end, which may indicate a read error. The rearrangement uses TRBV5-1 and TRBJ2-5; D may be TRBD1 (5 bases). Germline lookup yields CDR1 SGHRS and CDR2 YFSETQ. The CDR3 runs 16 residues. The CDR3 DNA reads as TGCGCCAGCAGTTTGGCCAGGGCTTCTCAACAAGAGACCCAGTACTTC. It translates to CASSLARASQQETQYF.

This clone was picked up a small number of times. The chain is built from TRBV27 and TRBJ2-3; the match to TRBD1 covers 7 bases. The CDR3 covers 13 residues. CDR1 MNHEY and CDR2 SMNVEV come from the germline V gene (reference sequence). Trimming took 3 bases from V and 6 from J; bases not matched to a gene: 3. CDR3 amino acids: CASSFIRGDTQYF. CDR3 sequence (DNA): TGTGCCAGCAGTTTTATCAGGGGGGATACGCAGTATTTT.

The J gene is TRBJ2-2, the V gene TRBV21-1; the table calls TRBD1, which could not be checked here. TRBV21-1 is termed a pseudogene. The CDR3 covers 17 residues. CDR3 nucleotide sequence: TGTGCCAGCAGCGACCAACCGGGACAGGGATCTATCGGGGAGCTGTTTTTT. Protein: CASSDQPGQGSIGELFF.

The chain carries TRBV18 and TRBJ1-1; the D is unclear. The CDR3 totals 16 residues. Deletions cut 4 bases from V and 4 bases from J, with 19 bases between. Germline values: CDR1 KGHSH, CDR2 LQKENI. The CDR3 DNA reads TGTGCCAGCTCACACACTATAACAGCCGCGGGCACTGAAGCTTTCTTT. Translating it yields CASSHTITAAGTEAFF.

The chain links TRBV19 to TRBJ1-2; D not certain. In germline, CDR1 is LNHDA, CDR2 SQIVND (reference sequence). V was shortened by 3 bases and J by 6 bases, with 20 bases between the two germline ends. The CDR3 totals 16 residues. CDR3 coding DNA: TGTGCCAGTAGTATCTCTACCCGGCCGCTCAGGAATGGCTACACCTTC. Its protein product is CASSISTRPLRNGYTF.

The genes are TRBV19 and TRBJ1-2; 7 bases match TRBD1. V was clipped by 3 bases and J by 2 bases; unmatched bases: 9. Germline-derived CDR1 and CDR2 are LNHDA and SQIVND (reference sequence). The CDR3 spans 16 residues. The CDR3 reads CASSILSGTDNYGYTF. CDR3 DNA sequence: TGTGCCAGTAGTATTTTATCCGGGACAGACAACTATGGCTACACCTTC.

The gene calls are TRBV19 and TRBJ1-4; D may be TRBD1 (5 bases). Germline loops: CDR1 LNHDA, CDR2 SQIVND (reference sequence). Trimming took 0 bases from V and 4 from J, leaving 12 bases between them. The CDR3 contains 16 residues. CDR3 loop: CASSIDRETDNEKLFF. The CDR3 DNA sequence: TGTGCCAGTAGTATAGATCGCGAGACAGATAATGAAAAACTGTTTTTT.

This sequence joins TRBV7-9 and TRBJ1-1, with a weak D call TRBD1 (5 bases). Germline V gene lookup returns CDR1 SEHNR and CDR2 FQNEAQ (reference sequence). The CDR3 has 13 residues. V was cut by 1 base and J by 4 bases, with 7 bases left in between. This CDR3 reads CASSLEGSTEAFF. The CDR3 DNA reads TGTGCCAGCAGCTTAGAGGGGAGCACTGAAGCTTTCTTT.

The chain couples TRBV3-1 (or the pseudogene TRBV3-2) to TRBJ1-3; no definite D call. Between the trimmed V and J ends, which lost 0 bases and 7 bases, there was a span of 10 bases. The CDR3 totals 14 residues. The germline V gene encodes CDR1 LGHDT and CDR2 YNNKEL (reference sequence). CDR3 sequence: CASSQDPQRNTIYF. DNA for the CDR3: TGTGCCAGCAGCCAAGATCCACAAAGGAACACCATATATTTT.

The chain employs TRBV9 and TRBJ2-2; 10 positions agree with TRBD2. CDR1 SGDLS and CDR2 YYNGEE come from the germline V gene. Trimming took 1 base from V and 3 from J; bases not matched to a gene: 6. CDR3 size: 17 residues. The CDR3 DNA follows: TGTGCCAGCAGCGTACAGCGGGAGGGCCCGGACACCGGGGAGCTGTTTTTT. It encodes CASSVQREGPDTGELFF. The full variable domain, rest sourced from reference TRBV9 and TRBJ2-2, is DSGVTQTPKHLITATGQRVTLRCSPRSGDLSVYWYQQSLDQGLQFLIQYYNGEERAKGNILERFSAQQFPDLHSELNLSSLELGDSALYFCASSVQREGPDTGELFFGEGSRLTVL.

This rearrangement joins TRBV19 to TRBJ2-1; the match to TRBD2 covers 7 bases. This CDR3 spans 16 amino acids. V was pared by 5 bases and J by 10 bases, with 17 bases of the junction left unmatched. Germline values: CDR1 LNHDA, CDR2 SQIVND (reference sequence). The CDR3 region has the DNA TGTGCCAGTAGTCTCCGGGCGGGGGAAGGGACGCGGGAGCAGTTCTTC. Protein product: CASSLRAGEGTREQFF.

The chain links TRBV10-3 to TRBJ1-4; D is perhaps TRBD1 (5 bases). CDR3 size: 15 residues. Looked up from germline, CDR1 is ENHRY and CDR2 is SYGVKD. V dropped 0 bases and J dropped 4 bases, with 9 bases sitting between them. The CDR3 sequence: CAISESGRLNEKLFF. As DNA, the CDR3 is TGTGCCATCAGTGAGTCGGGACGGCTTAATGAAAAACTGTTTTTT.

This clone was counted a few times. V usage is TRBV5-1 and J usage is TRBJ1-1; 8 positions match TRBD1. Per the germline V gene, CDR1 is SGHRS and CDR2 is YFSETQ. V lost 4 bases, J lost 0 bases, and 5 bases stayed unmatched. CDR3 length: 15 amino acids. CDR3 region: CASSIRQGLNTEAFF. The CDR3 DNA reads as TGCGCCAGCAGCATTCGACAGGGGTTGAACACTGAAGCTTTCTTT.

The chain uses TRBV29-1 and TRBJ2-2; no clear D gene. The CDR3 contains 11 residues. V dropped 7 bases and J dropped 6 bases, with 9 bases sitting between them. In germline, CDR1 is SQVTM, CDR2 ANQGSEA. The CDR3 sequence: CSAGSAGELFF. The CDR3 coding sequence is TGCAGCGCCGGAAGTGCCGGGGAGCTGTTTTTT.

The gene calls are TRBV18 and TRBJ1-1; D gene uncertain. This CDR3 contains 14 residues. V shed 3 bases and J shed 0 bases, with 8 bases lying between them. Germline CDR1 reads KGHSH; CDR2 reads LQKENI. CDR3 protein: CASSPDNLNTEAFF. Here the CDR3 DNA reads TGTGCCAGCTCACCTGACAATTTGAACACTGAAGCTTTCTTT.

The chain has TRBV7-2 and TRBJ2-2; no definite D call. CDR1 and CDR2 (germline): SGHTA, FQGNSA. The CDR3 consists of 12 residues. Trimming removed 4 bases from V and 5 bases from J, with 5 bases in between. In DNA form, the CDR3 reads TGTGCCAGCAGCTGGGCTACCGGGGAGCTGTTTTTT. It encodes CASSWATGELFF.

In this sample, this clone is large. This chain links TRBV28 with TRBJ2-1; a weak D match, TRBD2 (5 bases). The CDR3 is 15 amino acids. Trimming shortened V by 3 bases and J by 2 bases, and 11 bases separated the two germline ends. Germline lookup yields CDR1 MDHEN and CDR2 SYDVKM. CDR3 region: CASSFSLEAYNEQFF. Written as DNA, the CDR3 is TGTGCCAGCAGTTTCTCCCTGGAGGCCTACAATGAGCAGTTCTTC.

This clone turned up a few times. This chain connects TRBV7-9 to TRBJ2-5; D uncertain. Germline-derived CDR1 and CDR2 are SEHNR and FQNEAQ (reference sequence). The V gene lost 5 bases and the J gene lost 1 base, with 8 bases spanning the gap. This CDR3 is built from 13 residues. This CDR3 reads CASSEDVQETQYF. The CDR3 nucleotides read TGTGCCAGCAGCGAGGACGTCCAAGAGACCCAGTACTTC.

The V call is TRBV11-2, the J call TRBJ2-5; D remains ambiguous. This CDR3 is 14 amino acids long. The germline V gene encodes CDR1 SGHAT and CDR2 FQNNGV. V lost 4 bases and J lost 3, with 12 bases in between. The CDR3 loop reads CASSSPHSKETQYF. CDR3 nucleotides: TGTGCCAGCAGCTCCCCCCATAGCAAAGAGACCCAGTACTTC.

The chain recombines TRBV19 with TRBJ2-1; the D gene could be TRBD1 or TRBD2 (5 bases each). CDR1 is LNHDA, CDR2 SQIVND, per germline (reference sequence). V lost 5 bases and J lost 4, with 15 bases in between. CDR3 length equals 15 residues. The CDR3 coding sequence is TGTGCCAGTAGTCCCCCCGGGACGGTGTACAATGAGCAGTTCTTC. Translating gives CASSPPGTVYNEQFF.